The TCR beta chain described here comes from a study of blood T cell repertoires in COVID-19. Across the whole study: Acute-phase and convalescent COVID-19 samples originated in the United States, Italy and Spain. Sample material is recorded as cDNA or gDNA derived from T cells, B-cell-depleted T cells, or PBMCs.

Per the original data handling: Counts of nucleated cells, estimated from reference gene primer amplification, were obtained. Measured with immunoSEQ multiplex PCR; TCRdb has only the in-frame clones, and not every one. The V and J calls and clone size were taken over from that table, and D and trimming were inferred from the DNA. This sample has just under 80,000 clones; approximately 82% occur once, and the top ten carry about 35%. From germline, CDR1 is MRHNA and CDR2 SNTAGT. Trimming removed 5 bases at V and 0 bases at J, with 9 bases between. The CDR3 is 14 residues long. This TCR was recovered from a woman between 65 and 79 years old with acute or convalescent COVID-19. Input material: peripheral blood. The genes are TRBV6-4 and TRBJ2-3, with a tentative D call TRBD2 (6 bases). The CDR3, as DNA: TGTGCCAGCAGTCGGGAGATGAGCACAGATACGCAGTATTTT. It is translated as CASSREMSTDTQYF.